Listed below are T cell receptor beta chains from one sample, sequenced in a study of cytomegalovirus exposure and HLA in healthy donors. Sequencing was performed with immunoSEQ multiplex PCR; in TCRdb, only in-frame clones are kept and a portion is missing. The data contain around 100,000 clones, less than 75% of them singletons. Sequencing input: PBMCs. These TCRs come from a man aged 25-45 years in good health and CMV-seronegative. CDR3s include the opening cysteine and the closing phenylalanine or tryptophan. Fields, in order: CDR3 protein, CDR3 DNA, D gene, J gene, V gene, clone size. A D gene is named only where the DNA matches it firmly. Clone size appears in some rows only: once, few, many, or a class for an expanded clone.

cdr3_aa: CASSESWGSGTEAFF
cdr3_nt: TGCGCCAGCAGTGAGTCCTGGGGCTCAGGCACTGAAGCTTTCTTT
d_call: -
j_call: TRBJ1-1
v_call: TRBV10-1
clone_size: -

cdr3_aa: CASSLGGYSGNTIYF
cdr3_nt: TGTGCCAGCAGCTTAGGGGGCTACTCTGGAAACACCATATATTTT
d_call: -
j_call: TRBJ1-3
v_call: TRBV13
clone_size: few

cdr3_aa: CASSLTSGTGGPGANVLTF
cdr3_nt: TGCGCCAGCAGCTTGACAAGCGGGACAGGGGGACCTGGGGCCAACGTCCTGACTTTC
d_call: TRBD1
j_call: TRBJ2-6
v_call: TRBV5-1
clone_size: -

cdr3_aa: CAWSVSPGQPQHF
cdr3_nt: TGTGCCTGGAGTGTGTCACCGGGACAGCCCCAGCATTTT
d_call: -
j_call: TRBJ1-5
v_call: TRBV30
clone_size: few

cdr3_aa: CASSLRQEYGYTF
cdr3_nt: TGTGCCAGCAGCCTTCGACAGGAATATGGCTACACCTTC
d_call: -
j_call: TRBJ1-2
v_call: TRBV25-1
clone_size: -

cdr3_aa: CASSLRQGGTEAFF
cdr3_nt: TGTGCCAGCAGCTTAAGGCAGGGGGGCACTGAAGCTTTCTTT
d_call: TRBD1
j_call: TRBJ1-1
v_call: TRBV13
clone_size: -

cdr3_aa: CASRDGSREKITEKLFF
cdr3_nt: TGCGCCAGCAGGGATGGGTCCAGGGAAAAAATTACTGAAAAACTGTTTTTT
d_call: -
j_call: TRBJ1-4
v_call: TRBV5-1
clone_size: once

cdr3_aa: CAWSGTGITGELFF
cdr3_nt: TGTGCCTGGAGTGGGACAGGGATCACCGGGGAGCTGTTTTTT
d_call: TRBD1
j_call: TRBJ2-2
v_call: TRBV30
clone_size: -

cdr3_aa: CASSLGARGGEQYF
cdr3_nt: TGCGCCAGCAGCTTGGGGGCTAGGGGGGGCGAGCAGTACTTC
d_call: -
j_call: TRBJ2-7
v_call: TRBV5-1
clone_size: -

cdr3_aa: CATSRDVMGLAGEETQYF
cdr3_nt: TGTGCCACCAGCAGAGATGTTATGGGACTAGCGGGAGAAGAGACCCAGTACTTC
d_call: TRBD2
j_call: TRBJ2-5
v_call: TRBV15
clone_size: -

cdr3_aa: CASSSLAGEHEQYF
cdr3_nt: TGTGCCAGCAGTTCGCTAGCGGGGGAACACGAGCAGTACTTC
d_call: TRBD2
j_call: TRBJ2-7
v_call: TRBV6-5
clone_size: -

cdr3_aa: CASSLVEGSYTF
cdr3_nt: TGTGCCAGCAGCTTAGTGGAGGGGAGCTACACCTTC
d_call: -
j_call: TRBJ1-2
v_call: TRBV7-9
clone_size: -

cdr3_aa: CAWSGLAGDAQYF
cdr3_nt: TGTGCCTGGAGTGGGCTAGCGGGAGATGCGCAGTATTTT
d_call: TRBD2
j_call: TRBJ2-3
v_call: TRBV30
clone_size: -

cdr3_aa: CASSLLRELSYEQYF
cdr3_nt: TGTGCCAGCAGCTTACTCCGGGAACTCTCCTACGAGCAGTACTTC
d_call: -
j_call: TRBJ2-7
v_call: TRBV7-2
clone_size: -

cdr3_aa: CASSERGGLGPQHF
cdr3_nt: TGTGCCAGCAGTGAAAGGGGAGGACTGGGGCCCCAGCATTTT
d_call: -
j_call: TRBJ1-5
v_call: TRBV6-1
clone_size: few

cdr3_aa: CAWRAGWNTEAFF
cdr3_nt: TGTGCCTGGAGGGCAGGGTGGAACACTGAAGCTTTCTTT
d_call: -
j_call: TRBJ1-1
v_call: TRBV30
clone_size: -

cdr3_aa: CASRTSGFSSYNEQFF
cdr3_nt: TGTGCCAGTCGGACTAGCGGGTTTAGCTCCTACAATGAGCAGTTCTTC
d_call: TRBD2
j_call: TRBJ2-1
v_call: TRBV19
clone_size: -

cdr3_aa: CASSRGTGGEEQYF
cdr3_nt: TGCGCCAGCTCCCGAGGGACAGGGGGAGAAGAGCAGTACTTC
d_call: TRBD1
j_call: TRBJ2-7
v_call: TRBV5-1
clone_size: -

cdr3_aa: CASGSRGEGDYGYTF
cdr3_nt: TGTGCCAGCGGAAGCAGGGGAGAAGGGGACTATGGCTACACCTTC
d_call: -
j_call: TRBJ1-2
v_call: TRBV27
clone_size: once

cdr3_aa: CASSQGQFQPQHF
cdr3_nt: TGCGCCAGCAGCCAAGGCCAGTTTCAGCCCCAGCATTTT
d_call: -
j_call: TRBJ1-5
v_call: TRBV4-1
clone_size: -

cdr3_aa: CASARAQGFYNEQFF
cdr3_nt: TGTGCCAGCGCGCGGGCCCAGGGGTTCTACAATGAGCAGTTCTTC
d_call: -
j_call: TRBJ2-1
v_call: TRBV6-6
clone_size: -

cdr3_aa: CASSPQGGTEAFF
cdr3_nt: TGTGCCAGCTCACCGCAGGGTGGCACTGAAGCTTTCTTT
d_call: -
j_call: TRBJ1-1
v_call: TRBV18
clone_size: -

cdr3_aa: CASSLAPGTASYTEAFF
cdr3_nt: TGTGCCAGCAGCTTAGCACCGGGGACAGCCTCTTACACTGAAGCTTTCTTT
d_call: TRBD1
j_call: TRBJ1-1
v_call: TRBV7-2
clone_size: -

cdr3_aa: CASSVTGANVLTF
cdr3_nt: TGCGCCAGCAGCGTCACAGGGGCCAACGTCCTGACTTTC
d_call: -
j_call: TRBJ2-6
v_call: TRBV5-1
clone_size: few

cdr3_aa: CASSAGLAGWGSYNEQFF
cdr3_nt: TGTGCCAGCAGCGCGGGACTAGCGGGGTGGGGATCCTACAATGAGCAGTTCTTC
d_call: TRBD2
j_call: TRBJ2-1
v_call: TRBV13
clone_size: -

cdr3_aa: CASSRDKGLQYF
cdr3_nt: TGTGCCAGCAGTCGGGACAAGGGTTTGCAGTACTTC
d_call: -
j_call: TRBJ2-7
v_call: TRBV7-3
clone_size: few

cdr3_aa: CASSPRKGWRGDSYEQYF
cdr3_nt: TGCGCCAGCAGCCCTCGAAAGGGATGGCGGGGGGACTCCTACGAGCAGTACTTC
d_call: TRBD2
j_call: TRBJ2-7
v_call: TRBV4-1
clone_size: few

cdr3_aa: CASSRQGNNEQFF
cdr3_nt: TGTGCCAGCAGCCGACAGGGGAACAATGAGCAGTTCTTC
d_call: TRBD1
j_call: TRBJ2-1
v_call: TRBV2
clone_size: few

cdr3_aa: CASSLSEGGGVDTQYF
cdr3_nt: TGTGCCAGCAGTTTGTCGGAAGGGGGCGGAGTAGATACGCAGTATTTT
d_call: TRBD1
j_call: TRBJ2-3
v_call: TRBV28
clone_size: -

cdr3_aa: CASSFRGNEQFF
cdr3_nt: TGTGCCAGCAGTTTTAGGGGAAATGAGCAGTTCTTC
d_call: -
j_call: TRBJ2-1
v_call: TRBV7-3
clone_size: once

cdr3_aa: CASSRHPGQGNSPLHF
cdr3_nt: TGCGCCAGCAGCCGGCACCCGGGACAGGGAAATTCACCCCTCCACTTT
d_call: TRBD1
j_call: TRBJ1-6
v_call: TRBV5-1
clone_size: -

cdr3_aa: CASRDSSGGAVDTQYF
cdr3_nt: TGTGCCAGCAGGGACTCTAGCGGGGGGGCAGTAGATACGCAGTATTTT
d_call: TRBD2
j_call: TRBJ2-3
v_call: TRBV27
clone_size: -

cdr3_aa: CASSWSSRVYEQYF
cdr3_nt: TGTGCCAGCAGCTGGTCATCGAGGGTTTACGAGCAGTACTTC
d_call: -
j_call: TRBJ2-7
v_call: TRBV5-4
clone_size: few

cdr3_aa: CASSSPGGQETQYF
cdr3_nt: TGTGCCAGCAGTAGTCCGGGAGGGCAAGAGACCCAGTACTTC
d_call: TRBD2
j_call: TRBJ2-5
v_call: TRBV6-6
clone_size: -

cdr3_aa: CASSYSSRDEQYF
cdr3_nt: TGTGCCAGCAGTTACTCCTCCCGGGACGAGCAGTACTTC
d_call: -
j_call: TRBJ2-7
v_call: TRBV6-6
clone_size: -

cdr3_aa: CASSQDQTSGPDTQYF
cdr3_nt: TGTGCCAGCAGCCAAGATCAAACTAGCGGCCCAGATACGCAGTATTTT
d_call: TRBD2
j_call: TRBJ2-3
v_call: TRBV4-2
clone_size: -

cdr3_aa: CASSIRLAGATNTGELFF
cdr3_nt: TGTGCCAGCAGTATCCGACTAGCGGGAGCAACAAACACCGGGGAGCTGTTTTTT
d_call: TRBD2
j_call: TRBJ2-2
v_call: TRBV28
clone_size: -

cdr3_aa: CASSIGDQPQHF
cdr3_nt: TGTGCCAGCAGCATCGGAGATCAGCCCCAGCATTTT
d_call: -
j_call: TRBJ1-5
v_call: TRBV5-6
clone_size: few

cdr3_aa: CASSPGTVNYGYTF
cdr3_nt: TGTGCCAGCAGTCCCGGGACAGTTAACTATGGCTACACCTTC
d_call: TRBD1
j_call: TRBJ1-2
v_call: TRBV6-6
clone_size: -

cdr3_aa: CASSQGTGTAYEQYF
cdr3_nt: TGCGCCAGCAGCCAAGGAACCGGGACAGCCTACGAGCAGTACTTC
d_call: TRBD1
j_call: TRBJ2-7
v_call: TRBV4-1
clone_size: -

cdr3_aa: CASSQDLEWINYGYTF
cdr3_nt: TGCGCCAGCAGCCAAGATCTGGAGTGGATTAACTATGGCTACACCTTC
d_call: -
j_call: TRBJ1-2
v_call: TRBV4-3
clone_size: -

cdr3_aa: CASRTSGGDSGEFF
cdr3_nt: TGTGCCAGTAGGACCTCCGGTGGGGACTCCGGGGAGTTCTTC
d_call: -
j_call: TRBJ2-1
v_call: TRBV19
clone_size: once

cdr3_aa: CASSSFLERTYGYTF
cdr3_nt: TGTGCCAGCAGTTCTTTCTTGGAGCGGACCTATGGCTACACCTTC
d_call: -
j_call: TRBJ1-2
v_call: TRBV6-5
clone_size: once

cdr3_aa: CAISAQRATNEKLFF
cdr3_nt: TGTGCCATCAGTGCTCAGAGGGCAACTAATGAAAAACTGTTTTTT
d_call: -
j_call: TRBJ1-4
v_call: TRBV10-3
clone_size: -

cdr3_aa: CASSIPGEGTGELFF
cdr3_nt: TGTGCCAGTAGTATCCCAGGGGAAGGGACCGGGGAGCTGTTTTTT
d_call: -
j_call: TRBJ2-2
v_call: TRBV19
clone_size: -

cdr3_aa: CASSLLPETGGADTQYF
cdr3_nt: TGCGCCAGCAGCTTGTTACCCGAGACAGGAGGCGCAGATACGCAGTATTTT
d_call: -
j_call: TRBJ2-3
v_call: TRBV5-1
clone_size: few

cdr3_aa: CASSLEIWGQGYEQYF
cdr3_nt: TGTGCCAGCAGTTTGGAGATTTGGGGACAGGGGTACGAGCAGTACTTC
d_call: TRBD1
j_call: TRBJ2-7
v_call: TRBV28
clone_size: few

cdr3_aa: CASSLLPVEPRGLNYFYEQYF
cdr3_nt: TGTGCCAGCAGTTTGCTCCCTGTAGAACCGAGGGGACTTAACTACTTTTACGAGCAGTACTTC
d_call: -
j_call: TRBJ2-7
v_call: TRBV27
clone_size: -

cdr3_aa: CASSLTTTGELFF
cdr3_nt: TGTGCCAGCAGTTTAACAACGACCGGGGAGCTGTTTTTT
d_call: -
j_call: TRBJ2-2
v_call: TRBV27
clone_size: many

cdr3_aa: CASSPTGRVLGTQYF
cdr3_nt: TGCGCCAGCTCCCCCACAGGGAGGGTTCTAGGGACCCAGTACTTC
d_call: -
j_call: TRBJ2-5
v_call: TRBV5-1
clone_size: -

cdr3_aa: CASSSGGQGTEAFF
cdr3_nt: TGTGCCAGCAGTTCGGGGGGGCAGGGGACTGAAGCTTTCTTT
d_call: -
j_call: TRBJ1-1
v_call: TRBV13
clone_size: -

cdr3_aa: CASSPRTSGVVGELFF
cdr3_nt: TGTGCCAGCAGCCCACGGACTAGCGGGGTTGTCGGGGAGCTGTTTTTT
d_call: TRBD2
j_call: TRBJ2-2
v_call: TRBV9
clone_size: -

cdr3_aa: CASSRGEEAEAFF
cdr3_nt: TGTGCCAGCAGCCGTGGGGAGGAGGCTGAAGCTTTCTTT
d_call: -
j_call: TRBJ1-1
v_call: TRBV4-2
clone_size: -

cdr3_aa: CASSLRSGAGLKFF
cdr3_nt: TGTGCCAGCAGCTTAAGGTCCGGGGCGGGGTTGAAGTTCTTC
d_call: -
j_call: TRBJ2-1
v_call: TRBV7-9
clone_size: few

cdr3_aa: CAWSGQGYGANVLTF
cdr3_nt: TGTGCCTGGAGTGGGCAGGGTTATGGGGCCAACGTCCTGACTTTC
d_call: -
j_call: TRBJ2-6
v_call: TRBV30
clone_size: -

cdr3_aa: CASSLQGVWGDDGYTF
cdr3_nt: TGTGCCAGCAGTTTACAGGGAGTTTGGGGGGACGATGGCTACACCTTC
d_call: -
j_call: TRBJ1-2
v_call: TRBV27
clone_size: -

cdr3_aa: CAWSVLPFPTNEKLFF
cdr3_nt: TGTGCCTGGAGTGTACTCCCCTTTCCAACTAATGAAAAACTGTTTTTT
d_call: -
j_call: TRBJ1-4
v_call: TRBV30
clone_size: -

cdr3_aa: CASSPGGMRAKRYEQYF
cdr3_nt: TGTGCCAGCAGCCCCGGTGGTATGCGGGCAAAACGGTACGAGCAGTACTTC
d_call: -
j_call: TRBJ2-7
v_call: TRBV7-9
clone_size: -

cdr3_aa: CSPRGNTEAFF
cdr3_nt: TGCAGCCCGCGGGGGAACACTGAAGCTTTCTTT
d_call: -
j_call: TRBJ1-1
v_call: TRBV20-1
clone_size: -